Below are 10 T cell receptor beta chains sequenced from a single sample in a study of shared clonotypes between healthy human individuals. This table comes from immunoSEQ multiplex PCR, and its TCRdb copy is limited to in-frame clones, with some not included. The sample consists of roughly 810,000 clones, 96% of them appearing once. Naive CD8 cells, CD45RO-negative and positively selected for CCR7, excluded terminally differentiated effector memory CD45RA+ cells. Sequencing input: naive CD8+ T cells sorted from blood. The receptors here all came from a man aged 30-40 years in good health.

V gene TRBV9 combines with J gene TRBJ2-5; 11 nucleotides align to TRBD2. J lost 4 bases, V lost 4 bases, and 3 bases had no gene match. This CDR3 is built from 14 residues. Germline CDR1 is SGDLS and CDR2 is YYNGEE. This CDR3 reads CASSPSGRPETQYF. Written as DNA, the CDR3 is TGTGCCAGCAGCCCTAGCGGGAGGCCAGAGACCCAGTACTTC. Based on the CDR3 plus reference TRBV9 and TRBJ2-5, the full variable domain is DSGVTQTPKHLITATGQRVTLRCSPRSGDLSVYWYQQSLDQGLQFLIQYYNGEERAKGNILERFSAQQFPDLHSELNLSSLELGDSALYFCASSPSGRPETQYFGPGTRLLVL.

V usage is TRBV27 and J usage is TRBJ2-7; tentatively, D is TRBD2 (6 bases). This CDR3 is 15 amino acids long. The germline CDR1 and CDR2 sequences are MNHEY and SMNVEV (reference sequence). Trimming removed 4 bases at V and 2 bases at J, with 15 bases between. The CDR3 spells CASSSGGWGAYEQYF. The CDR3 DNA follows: TGTGCCAGCAGTTCCGGAGGGTGGGGGGCCTACGAGCAGTACTTC.

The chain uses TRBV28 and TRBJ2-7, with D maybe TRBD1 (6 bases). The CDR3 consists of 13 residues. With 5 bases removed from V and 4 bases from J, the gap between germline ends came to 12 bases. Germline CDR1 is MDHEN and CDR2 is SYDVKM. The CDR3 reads CASSGTRLYEQYF. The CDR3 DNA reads TGTGCCAGCAGTGGGACAAGACTGTACGAGCAGTACTTC.

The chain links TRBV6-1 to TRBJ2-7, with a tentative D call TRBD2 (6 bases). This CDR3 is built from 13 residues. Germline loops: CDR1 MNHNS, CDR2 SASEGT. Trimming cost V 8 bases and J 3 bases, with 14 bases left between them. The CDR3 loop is CASGGPPRYEQYF. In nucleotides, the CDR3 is TGTGCCAGCGGAGGGCCTCCCCGCTACGAGCAGTACTTC.

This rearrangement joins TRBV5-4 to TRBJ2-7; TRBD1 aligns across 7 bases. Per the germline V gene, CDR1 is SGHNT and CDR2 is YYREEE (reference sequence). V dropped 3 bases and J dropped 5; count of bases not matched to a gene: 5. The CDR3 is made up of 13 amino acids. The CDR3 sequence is CASSWDSPNEQYF. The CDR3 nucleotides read TGTGCCAGCAGCTGGGACAGTCCTAACGAGCAGTACTTC.

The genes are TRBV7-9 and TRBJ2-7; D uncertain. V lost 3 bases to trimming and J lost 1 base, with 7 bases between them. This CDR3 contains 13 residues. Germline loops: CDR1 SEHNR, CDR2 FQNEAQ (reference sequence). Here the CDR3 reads CASSFPESYEQYF. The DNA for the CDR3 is TGTGCCAGCAGCTTCCCTGAGTCCTACGAGCAGTACTTC.

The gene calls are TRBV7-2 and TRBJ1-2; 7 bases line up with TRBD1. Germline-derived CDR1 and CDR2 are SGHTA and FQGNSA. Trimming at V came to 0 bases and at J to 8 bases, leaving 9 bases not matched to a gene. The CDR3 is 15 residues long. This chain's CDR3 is CASSLAQDRLGGYTF. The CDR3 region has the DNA TGTGCCAGCAGCTTAGCGCAGGACAGGCTGGGGGGCTACACCTTC.

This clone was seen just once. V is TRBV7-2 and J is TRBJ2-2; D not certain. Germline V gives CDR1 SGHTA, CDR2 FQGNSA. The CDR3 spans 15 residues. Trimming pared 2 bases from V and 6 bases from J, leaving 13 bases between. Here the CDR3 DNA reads TGTGCCAGCAGCTTAATCGTTTCATCTTCCGGGGAGCTGTTTTTT. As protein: CASSLIVSSSGELFF.

As DNA, the CDR3 is TGCGCCAGCAGCCCTATCGGGGGGAACACTGAAGCTTTCTTT. Encoded protein: CASSPIGGNTEAFF. V gene TRBV10-2 combines with J gene TRBJ1-1, with TRBD1 as a possible D gene (5 bases). The length of the CDR3 is 14 residues. Germline V gene lookup returns CDR1 WSHSY and CDR2 SAAADI. Between the trimmed V and J ends, which lost 6 bases and 1 base, there was a span of 12 bases.

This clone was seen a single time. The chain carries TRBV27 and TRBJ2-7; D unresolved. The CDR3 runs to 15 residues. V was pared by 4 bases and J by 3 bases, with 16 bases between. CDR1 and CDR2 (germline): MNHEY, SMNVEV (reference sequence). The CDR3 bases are TGTGCCAGCAGTTATGCAGAACCAGCCATCTACGAGCAGTACTTC. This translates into CASSYAEPAIYEQYF.